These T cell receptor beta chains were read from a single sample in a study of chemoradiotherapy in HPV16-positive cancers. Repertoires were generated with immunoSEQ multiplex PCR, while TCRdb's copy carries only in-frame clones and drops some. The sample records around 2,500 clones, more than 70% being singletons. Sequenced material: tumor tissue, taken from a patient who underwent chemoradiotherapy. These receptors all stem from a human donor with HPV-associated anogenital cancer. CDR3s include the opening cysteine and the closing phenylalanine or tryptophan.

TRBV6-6	CASSYRDTQYF
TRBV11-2	CASSLGLAYEQYF
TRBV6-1	CASEGVTDTQYF
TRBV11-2	CASSWDFTDTQYF
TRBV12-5	CASRLRGWDREYSNQPQHF
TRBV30	CAWSVLREKLFF
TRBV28	CASSHLGSLNTEAFF
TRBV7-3	CASSPSRSVGAGELFF
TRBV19	CASSMGGNTYNSPLHF
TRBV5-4	CASSPLAGNTGELFF
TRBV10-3	CAISESMGDTQYF
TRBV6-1	CASGQASVETQYF
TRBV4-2	CASSQDGAGGTYEQYF
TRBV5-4	CASSSGTSGGGETQYF
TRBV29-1	CSVEDKRGRNEQFF
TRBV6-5	CASSYLGGSGYTF
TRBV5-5	CASSGDVSSYEQYF
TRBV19	CASSIARGRETQYF
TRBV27	CASSLMDRGGSPLHF
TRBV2	CASSLGKRINEQFF
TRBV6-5	CASSPGTGGSEKLFF
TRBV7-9	CASSLPQGSSYEQYF
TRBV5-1	CASSLMGQGAVGYTF
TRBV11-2	CASSEMTGGLNEQFF
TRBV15	CATSRGLGGGAYEQFF
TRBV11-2	CASSAPGDAGYEQYF
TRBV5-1	CASSLNYGRTPYNEQFF
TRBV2	CASKAQGAYEQYF
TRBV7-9	CASSPKTNQETQYF
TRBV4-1	CASSRAGGPTPETQYF
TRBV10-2	CAKHLSNQPQHF
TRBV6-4	CASSEQGGHQETQYF
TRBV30	CAWSGTGVYEQYF
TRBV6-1	CASSGPGALANYGYTF
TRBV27	CASSLRPGGEQYF
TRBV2	CASSGDRDGNTIYF
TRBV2	CASSWGRNEQFF
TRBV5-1	CASSLAENSNTEAFF
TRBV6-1	CASSELGTNTDTQYF
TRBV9	CASSVGYNEQFF
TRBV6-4	CASSDGSVSTDTQYF
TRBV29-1	CSVETFTDTQYF
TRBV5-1	CASSFGPRGHGYTF